These 21 T cell receptor beta chains were all obtained from the same sample, sequenced in a study of tissue T cells after allogeneic stem cell transplantation. This table comes from immunoSEQ multiplex PCR, and its TCRdb copy is limited to in-frame clones, with some not included. The data hold 450 to 650 clones, with over 70% observed a single time. Sequenced here: ileal tissue, sampled at autopsy. The receptors were gathered from a female patient aged 18 to 50 with steroid-refractory graft-versus-host disease after an allogeneic stem cell transplant. Some T cells may be graft donor cells.

This clone was found once. The chain links TRBV29-1 to TRBJ2-7; D perhaps matches TRBD2 (6 bases). The CDR3 has 13 amino acids. V lost 4 bases to trimming and J lost 4 bases, with 14 bases between them. The germline V gene encodes CDR1 SQVTM and CDR2 ANQGSEA. The chain's CDR3 is CSVGRQGGYEQYF. DNA of the CDR3: TGCAGCGTTGGTAGGCAGGGAGGTTACGAGCAGTACTTC.

This clone was detected once. V usage is TRBV6-2 or TRBV6-3 and J usage is TRBJ1-5; maybe TRBD1 (5 bases). V lost 2 bases and J lost 9, with 14 bases in between. Germline CDR1 and CDR2: MNHEY and SVGEGT. The CDR3 length is 14 residues. The CDR3, as DNA: TGTGCCAGCAGTTACCGCAGGGATTTTAGGCCCCAGCATTTT. Translating it yields CASSYRRDFRPQHF.

A single count supports this clone. This CDR3 is CASSLGLNQPQHF. DNA of the CDR3: TGCGCCAGCAGCTTAGGTTTAAATCAGCCCCAGCATTTT. The chain employs TRBV5-1 and TRBJ1-5; D is unclear. The ends were cut back, 2 bases at V and 4 bases at J, with 7 bases in the middle. Germline assignment: CDR1 SGHRS and CDR2 YFSETQ. CDR3 size: 13 residues.

The gene calls are TRBV28 and TRBJ1-3, with 8 bases lining up with TRBD1. CDR1 MDHEN and CDR2 SYDVKM come from the germline V gene. The CDR3 length is 13 residues. V was clipped by 11 bases and J by 4 bases; unmatched bases: 7. The CDR3 region has the DNA TGTGCCGGACACGACAGGGGAGGAAACACCATATATTTT. It translates to CAGHDRGGNTIYF.

The genes are TRBV25-1 and TRBJ2-6; weak D call: TRBD2 (6 bases). CDR1 MGHDK and CDR2 SYGVNS come from the germline V gene. CDR3 length: 17 residues. V lost 8 bases to trimming and J lost 1 base, with 18 bases between them. CDR3 coding DNA: TGTGCCAGCTTAGGGACTTACAGGCCTTCTGGGGCCAACGTCCTGACTTTC. Protein sequence: CASLGTYRPSGANVLTF.

The chain uses TRBV5-1 and TRBJ2-5; 12 bases fit TRBD2. V was pared by 0 bases and J by 5 bases, with 8 bases of the junction left unmatched. Germline CDR1 is SGHRS and CDR2 is YFSETQ. This CDR3 has 17 residues. CDR3 coding DNA: TGCGCCAGCAGCTTGGTCCCTAGCGGGGGGGCCCGTGAGACCCAGTACTTC. It yields the protein CASSLVPSGGARETQYF.

J is TRBJ1-5 and V is TRBV6-5, with 7 bases aligning to TRBD1. The V gene's germline CDR1 is MNHEY and CDR2 SVGAGI. The V gene end was trimmed by 6 bases and the J gene end by 5 bases; junction bases not matched to a gene: 7. This CDR3 region has 14 residues. This CDR3 reads CASSRTGGYQPQHF. CDR3 bases: TGTGCCAGCAGCCGGACAGGAGGGTATCAGCCCCAGCATTTT.

The chain joins TRBV7-9 to TRBJ2-3, with D possibly called TRBD1 or TRBD2 (9 bases each). CDR1 and CDR2 from the germline V gene are SEHNR and FQNEAQ (reference sequence). The length of the CDR3 is 17 residues. V was clipped by 10 bases and J by 0 bases, with 23 bases between them. Here the CDR3 reads CATLGTGTSSSTDTQYF. CDR3 nucleotide sequence: TGTGCCACCCTGGGGACAGGGACTAGCTCGAGCACAGATACGCAGTATTTT. The full variable domain, rest sourced from reference TRBV7-9 and TRBJ2-3, is DTGVSQNPRHKITKRGQNVTFRCDPISEHNRLYWYRQTLGQGPEFLTYFQNEAQLEKSRLLSDRFSAERPKGSFSTLEIQRTEQGDSAMYLCATLGTGTSSSTDTQYFGPGTRLTVL.

The gene calls are TRBV5-8 and TRBJ2-3; D unclear. Trimming took 1 base from V and 2 from J, leaving 14 bases between them. The length of the CDR3 is 16 residues. In germline, CDR1 is SGHTS, CDR2 YDEGEE. This CDR3 is CASSLLAVSFTDTQYF. CDR3 nucleotide sequence: TGTGCCAGCAGCTTGTTGGCAGTTTCCTTCACAGATACGCAGTATTTT. The whole variable domain, filled in from reference TRBV5-8 and TRBJ2-3, reads EAGVTQSPTHLIKTRGQQATLRCSPISGHTSVYWYQQALGLGLQFLLWYDEGEERNRGNFPPRFSGRQFPNYSSELNVNALELEDSALYLCASSLLAVSFTDTQYFGPGTRLTVL.

V usage is TRBV5-4 and J usage is TRBJ1-2, with a tentative D call TRBD1 (5 bases). Germline V gene data show CDR1 as SGHNT and CDR2 as YYREEE (reference sequence). Trimming removed 3 bases at V and 4 bases at J, with 13 bases between. This CDR3 is 14 amino acids long. The CDR3 reads CASSWRAGSYGYTF. CDR3 bases: TGTGCCAGCAGCTGGCGGGCAGGGAGCTATGGCTACACCTTC.

J is TRBJ1-6 and V is TRBV5-1, with 9 positions matching TRBD1. This CDR3 spans 19 amino acids. With V trimmed by 7 bases and J by 0 bases, 14 bases remained unmatched. Per germline, CDR1 SGHRS and CDR2 YFSETQ. Here the CDR3 reads CASAPGTGFYRSYNSPLHF. The CDR3 nucleotides are TGCGCCAGCGCCCCCGGGACAGGGTTTTACCGCTCCTATAATTCACCCCTCCACTTT.

In its sample, this clone was seen a few times. The chain has TRBV7-8 and TRBJ1-2; 9 bases map to TRBD1. Trimming at V came to 4 bases and at J to 8 bases, leaving 20 bases not matched to a gene. The CDR3 is 18 amino acids. From germline, CDR1 is SGHVS and CDR2 FQNEAQ. CDR3 protein: CASSSYRDRVSLFYGYTF. For the CDR3, the DNA is TGTGCCAGCAGCTCGTACCGGGACAGGGTCTCTCTATTCTACGGCTACACCTTC.

The chain joins TRBV9 to TRBJ2-7; TRBD2 matches at 16 bases. V shed 4 bases and J 2 bases; nucleotides not matched to a gene: 6. Germline V lookup: CDR1 SGDLS, CDR2 YYNGEE. The length of the CDR3 is 17 residues. For the CDR3, the DNA is TGTGCCAGCAGCCCCGGGACTAGCGGGAGGGACGCCTACGAGCAGTACTTC. Protein sequence: CASSPGTSGRDAYEQYF. Full variable domain (remainder filled in from reference TRBV9 and TRBJ2-7): DSGVTQTPKHLITATGQRVTLRCSPRSGDLSVYWYQQSLDQGLQFLIQYYNGEERAKGNILERFSAQQFPDLHSELNLSSLELGDSALYFCASSPGTSGRDAYEQYFGPGTRLTVT.

The chain recombines TRBV29-1 with TRBJ2-1; D is possibly TRBD1 (7 bases). This CDR3 has 12 residues. Deletions cut 6 bases from V and 12 bases from J, with 18 bases between. Germline lookup yields CDR1 SQVTM and CDR2 ANQGSEA. This CDR3 reads CSVEGASEGQFF. The CDR3 region has the DNA TGCAGCGTGGAGGGGGCTAGCGAAGGGCAGTTCTTC.

V gene TRBV19 combines with J gene TRBJ2-4; weak D call: TRBD1 (6 bases). From germline, CDR1 is LNHDA and CDR2 SQIVND (reference sequence). Trimming pared 3 bases from V and 7 bases from J, leaving 16 bases between. The CDR3 covers 15 residues. This CDR3 reads CASSIWGRGSNIQYF. CDR3 nucleotides: TGTGCCAGTAGTATTTGGGGCAGGGGTAGTAACATTCAGTACTTC.

The V call is TRBV7-2, the J call TRBJ2-3; no definite D call. Trimming pared 5 bases from V and 9 bases from J, leaving 9 bases between. This CDR3 has 11 amino acids. Germline lookup yields CDR1 SGHTA and CDR2 FQGNSA. CDR3 coding DNA: TGTGCCAGCAGCCTTGTCGGGACGCAGTATTTT. It specifies CASSLVGTQYF.

The chain has TRBV7-3 and TRBJ2-3; possible D gene TRBD2, 5 bases. V lost 5 bases and J 6 bases, leaving 15 bases between the germline ends. CDR1 and CDR2 from the germline V gene are SGHTA and FQGTGA. The CDR3 is 14 residues long. CDR3 DNA sequence: TGTGCCAGCAGCCCGCGGAGGTCCGAGGATACGCAGTATTTT. This encodes CASSPRRSEDTQYF.

This rearrangement joins TRBV27 to TRBJ2-7; TRBD1 aligns across 9 bases. After removal of 6 bases from V and 6 bases from J, the junction contained 9 bases not matched to a gene. The CDR3 runs 14 residues. Germline CDR1 and CDR2: MNHEY and SMNVEV (reference sequence). The CDR3 is CASSAGTGPFEQYF. CDR3 DNA: TGTGCCAGCAGCGCCGGGACAGGGCCTTTCGAGCAGTACTTC.

This clone showed up just a few times. J is TRBJ1-2 and V is TRBV2, with D hard to call. Trimming left V 3 bases short and J 8 bases short, with 4 bases between. From germline, CDR1 is SNHLY and CDR2 FYNNEI. The CDR3 extends over 10 amino acids. The CDR3 sequence is CASSDGGYTF. DNA for the CDR3: TGTGCCAGCAGTGACGGAGGCTACACCTTC.

The CDR3 DNA sequence: TGTGCCAGCCACAGGGACGGGGCAGATACGCAGTATTTT. Protein: CASHRDGADTQYF. The chain combines TRBV2 with TRBJ2-3; weak D call: TRBD1 (6 bases). Germline CDR1 SNHLY, CDR2 FYNNEI. This CDR3 has 13 residues. Trimming removed 8 bases from V and 4 bases from J, with 13 bases in between.

This clone was counted between two and nine times. The chain joins TRBV5-6 to TRBJ2-1, with a possible D match to TRBD2 (5 bases). Germline V lookup: CDR1 SGHDT, CDR2 YYEEEE. The CDR3 spans 15 residues. Trimming left V 1 base short and J 7 bases short, with 15 bases between. CDR3 nucleotides: TGTGCCAGCAGCTTGTGGAGCGGAACCCTGAATGAGCAGTTCTTC. As protein: CASSLWSGTLNEQFF.